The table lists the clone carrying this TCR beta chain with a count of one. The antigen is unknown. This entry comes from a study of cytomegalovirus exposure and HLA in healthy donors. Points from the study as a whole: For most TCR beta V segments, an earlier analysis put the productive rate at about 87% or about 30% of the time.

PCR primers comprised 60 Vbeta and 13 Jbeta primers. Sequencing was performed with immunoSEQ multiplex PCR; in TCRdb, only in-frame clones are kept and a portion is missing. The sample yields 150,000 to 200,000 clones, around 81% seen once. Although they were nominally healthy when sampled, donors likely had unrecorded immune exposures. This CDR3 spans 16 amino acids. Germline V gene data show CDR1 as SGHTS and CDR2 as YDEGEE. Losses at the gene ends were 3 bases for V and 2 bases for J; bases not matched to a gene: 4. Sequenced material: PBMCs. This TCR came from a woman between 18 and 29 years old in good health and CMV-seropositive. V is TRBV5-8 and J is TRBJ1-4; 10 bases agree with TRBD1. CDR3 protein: CASSSRQGATNEKLFF. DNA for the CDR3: TGTGCCAGCAGCTCTAGACAGGGGGCGACTAATGAAAAACTGTTTTTT.